This record covers a single T cell receptor (beta chain). Its antigen is currently unknown. These data come from a study of identical twins. Regarding the study as a whole: Insertions were reduced in abundant cord blood beta clonotypes but not in memory repertoires. Invariant MAIT and iNKT cells could partly confound zero-insertion analyses.

The trim removed 1 base at V and 13 bases at J, leaving 6 bases unmatched. Per the germline V gene, CDR1 is SGHDN and CDR2 is FVKESK. The CDR3 is made up of 13 amino acids. A universal primer site was incorporated via template switching, and the cDNA contained unique molecular identifiers. Each CDR3 protein is one row after TCRdb ran MiXCR on the 5' RACE reads. Of 1.5 million to 2 million distinct CDR3 sequences in the sample, 32% are singletons; the top ten hold about 0.25%. The TCR was taken from a newborn girl in good health. The gene calls are TRBV14 and TRBJ2-4; 8 bases are a match to TRBD2. Sequencing was performed on cord blood. CDR3 sequence (DNA): TGTGCCAGCAGCCAAGTAGCGGGGAGGGAGCAGTACTTC. Its protein product is CASSQVAGREQYF.